The clone carrying this TCR beta chain was seen only a few times. The V gene's germline CDR1 is MNHNY and CDR2 SVGAGI (reference sequence). The CDR3 length is 16 residues. Germline trimming cut 2 bases from V and 4 bases from J; bases unmatched to any gene: 3. This specimen comes from a study of early T cells in non-severe SARS-CoV-2 infection. The TCR library protocol attached unique molecular identifiers to the individual cDNA molecules. Via MiXCR, TCRdb re-called the 5' RACE reads, giving one row per CDR3 protein. The sample carries about 70,000 distinct CDR3 sequences, 12% recorded once. The sequence was obtained from an adult who was a healthcare worker with PCR-confirmed SARS-CoV-2 infection or an uninfected control (not recorded which). Specimen: whole blood. This rearrangement joins TRBV6-6 to TRBJ2-5, with 14 bases fitting TRBD2. The CDR3 spells CASSYGGLAGGETQYF. The CDR3 DNA is TGTGCCAGCAGTTACGGCGGACTAGCGGGGGGAGAGACCCAGTACTTC.